One T cell receptor (beta chain) is described in this entry. No antigen is known for it. Primers included in the PCR were 60 Vbeta and 13 Jbeta primers. Measured with immunoSEQ multiplex PCR; TCRdb has only the in-frame clones, and not every one. The sample shows about 170,000 clones, about four fifths of them seen only once. This sample was included in a study of cytomegalovirus exposure and HLA in healthy donors. General study points: Follow-up analysis seemed to connect common viral pathogens with several of the most significant clusters identified.

The receptor was isolated from a woman aged 18-29 years in good health and CMV-seronegative. Input material: PBMCs.

CDR3 DNA: TGTGCCAGCAGTGAGAGGGTGGGAACCGGGGAGCTGTTTTTT. This gives the protein CASSERVGTGELFF. The chain uses TRBV6-5 and TRBJ2-2; possibly TRBD2 for D (5 bases). Trimming removed 5 bases at V and 5 bases at J, with 12 bases between. Germline V gives CDR1 MNHEY, CDR2 SVGAGI. This CDR3 is 14 amino acids long.